Listed here are 21 T cell receptor beta chains from one sample, sequenced in a study of T cells in localized non-small cell lung cancer. The protocol was immunoSEQ multiplex PCR, while the TCRdb copy is restricted to in-frame clones and leaves out a portion. Here the sample spans around 130,000 clones, more than 70% being singletons. The sample consisted of peripheral blood, taken before any cancer treatment. These TCRs come from a female donor aged 60 or older with stage I lung adenocarcinoma.

This sequence joins TRBV5-1 and TRBJ2-7, with TRBD1 identical over 10 bases. The CDR3 contains 14 residues. CDR1 and CDR2 from the germline V gene are SGHRS and YFSETQ. The ends lost 4 bases at V and 2 bases at J; junction bases unmatched: 3. CDR3 sequence (DNA): TGCGCCAGCAGCCTAGGACAGGGGGCCTACGAGCAGTACTTC. Its protein product is CASSLGQGAYEQYF.

This chain uses TRBV5-1 with TRBJ1-1; 9 positions match TRBD1. Germline V gene sequence: CDR1 SGHRS, CDR2 YFSETQ. This CDR3 contains 15 residues. The junction had 8 bases not matched to a gene; V was cut back by 4 bases and J by 4 bases. The CDR3 coding sequence is TGCGCCAGCAGCCTAGGGACAGGGACTCGCACTGAAGCTTTCTTT. This translates into CASSLGTGTRTEAFF.

The gene calls are TRBV6-1 and TRBJ2-5; D is uncertain. The germline CDR1 and CDR2 sequences are MNHNS and SASEGT. V was shortened by 1 base and J by 7 bases, with 4 bases between the two germline ends. CDR3 length: 11 residues. The DNA for the CDR3 is TGTGCCAGCAGTGAAGGTGGGACCCAGTACTTC. Amino acid sequence: CASSEGGTQYF.

The gene calls are TRBV5-1 and TRBJ1-4; 7 nucleotides match TRBD1. The germline V gene has CDR1 SGHRS and CDR2 YFSETQ. The CDR3 extends over 16 amino acids. Trimming took 3 bases from V and 0 from J; bases not matched to a gene: 5. CDR3 DNA: TGCGCCAGCAGCTCCGGGACAGCACCAACTAATGAAAAACTGTTTTTT. This sequence encodes CASSSGTAPTNEKLFF.

This clone was recorded once. The chain employs TRBV28 and TRBJ2-4; 7 bases align to TRBD1. The CDR3 loop spans 17 amino acids. J gave up 0 bases and V 6 bases, and 11 bases lay outside the gene matches. Germline V CDR1 and CDR2: MDHEN, SYDVKM. The CDR3 loop is CASSPLRQGLAKNIQYF. In DNA, the CDR3 is TGTGCCAGCAGCCCCTTGCGACAGGGTCTAGCCAAAAACATTCAGTACTTC.

The gene calls are TRBV6-1 and TRBJ2-1; possibly TRBD1 for D (5 bases). V lost 4 bases and J lost 2, with 15 bases in between. The CDR3 runs 16 residues. Germline V gene data show CDR1 as MNHNS and CDR2 as SASEGT. Here the CDR3 reads CASSAILQATYNEQFF. The CDR3 nucleotides are TGTGCCAGCAGTGCCATCCTACAGGCCACCTACAATGAGCAGTTCTTC.

V is TRBV5-1 and J is TRBJ2-1, with TRBD2 matching over 10 bases. Germline trimming cut 1 base from V and 9 bases from J; bases unmatched to any gene: 7. CDR3 length equals 15 residues. Germline lookup yields CDR1 SGHRS and CDR2 YFSETQ. CDR3 loop: CASSLRAGGPGEQFF. The CDR3 nucleotides are TGCGCCAGCAGCTTGCGAGCGGGAGGGCCCGGTGAGCAGTTCTTC. Using reference TRBV5-1 and TRBJ2-1 for the parts outside the CDR3, the full variable domain is KAGVTQTPRYLIKTRGQQVTLSCSPISGHRSVSWYQQTPGQGLQFLFEYFSETQRNKGNFPGRFSGRQFSNSRSEMNVSTLELGDSALYLCASSLRAGGPGEQFFGPGTRLTVL.

The DNA for the CDR3 is TGTGCCAGCAGCTTAGGGGGGACTAGCGGGAGTTATAATGAGCAGTTCTTC. It yields the protein CASSLGGTSGSYNEQFF. The rearrangement links TRBV7-9 to TRBJ2-1; 14 bases map to TRBD2. CDR3 size: 17 residues. Germline trimming cut 1 base from V and 7 bases from J; bases unmatched to any gene: 6. From germline, CDR1 is SEHNR and CDR2 FQNEAQ (reference sequence).

This clone was seen a few times. The rearrangement uses TRBV7-9 and TRBJ2-1; no firm D call. Germline CDR1 and CDR2: SEHNR and FQNEAQ (reference sequence). This CDR3 is built from 11 residues. V lost 5 bases and J 5 bases, leaving 4 bases between the germline ends. CDR3 region: CASSRNNEQFF. The CDR3 region has the DNA TGTGCCAGCAGCCGGAACAATGAGCAGTTCTTC.

This rearrangement joins TRBV5-1 to TRBJ2-2; 12 bases align to TRBD1. Germline V CDR1 and CDR2: SGHRS, YFSETQ. The CDR3 has 16 residues. Unmatched junction bases numbered 4, after V lost 0 bases and J lost 7 bases. DNA of the CDR3: TGCGCCAGCAGCTTGGAGGGACAGGGGGCTATCGGGGAGCTGTTTTTT. Translated, it gives CASSLEGQGAIGELFF. Full variable domain (remainder filled in from reference TRBV5-1 and TRBJ2-2): KAGVTQTPRYLIKTRGQQVTLSCSPISGHRSVSWYQQTPGQGLQFLFEYFSETQRNKGNFPGRFSGRQFSNSRSEMNVSTLELGDSALYLCASSLEGQGAIGELFFGEGSRLTVL.

This clone was recorded once. The rearrangement links TRBV13 to TRBJ2-3; either TRBD1 or TRBD2 may fit D (5 bases each). The germline V and J ends were trimmed by 3 bases and 1 base, with 14 bases remaining between them. Germline V gene sequence: CDR1 PRHDT, CDR2 FYEKMQ (reference sequence). This CDR3 region has 16 residues. This chain's CDR3 is CASSFNGDPGTDTQYF. The CDR3 nucleotides are TGTGCCAGCAGCTTTAACGGGGACCCGGGCACAGATACGCAGTATTTT.

This clone was picked up many times. The chain is built from TRBV7-9 and TRBJ2-5; D gene ambiguous. The V end was cut by 4 bases, the J end by 3 bases, with 3 bases between. The germline V gene encodes CDR1 SEHNR and CDR2 FQNEAQ (reference sequence). CDR3 length: 11 residues. DNA for the CDR3: TGTGCCAGCAGCTCGGAAGAGACCCAGTACTTC. It encodes CASSSEETQYF. The variable domain in full, completed from reference TRBV7-9 and TRBJ2-5, reads DTGVSQNPRHKITKRGQNVTFRCDPISEHNRLYWYRQTLGQGPEFLTYFQNEAQLEKSRLLSDRFSAERPKGSFSTLEIQRTEQGDSAMYLCASSSEETQYFGPGTRLLVL.

The chain has TRBV11-3 and TRBJ2-1; D is perhaps TRBD2 (5 bases). Germline values: CDR1 SGHNT, CDR2 YENEEA. CDR3 size: 14 residues. V lost 4 bases and J 7 bases, leaving 14 bases between the germline ends. The CDR3, as DNA: TGTGCCAGCAGCTCCCTACGGGATGTAAATGAGCAGTTCTTC. Translated: CASSSLRDVNEQFF.

The chain combines TRBV4-2 with TRBJ1-4; 9 bases line up with TRBD1. There are 14 residues in the CDR3. Germline assignment: CDR1 LGHNA and CDR2 YNFKEQ. V was clipped by 4 bases and J by 10 bases; unmatched bases: 7. CDR3 region: CASSLTGQGAKLFF. CDR3 coding DNA: TGTGCCAGCAGCCTGACGGGACAGGGCGCAAAACTGTTTTTT.

The rearrangement joins TRBV9 to TRBJ2-2; TRBD1 matches at 7 bases. CDR1 is SGDLS and CDR2 is YYNGEE in the germline V gene. The CDR3 runs to 15 residues. V was clipped by 4 bases and J by 1 base; unmatched bases: 4. Here the CDR3 DNA reads TGTGCCAGCAGCACAAGGACAGGGAACACCGGGGAGCTGTTTTTT. Residues: CASSTRTGNTGELFF. The entire variable domain, with the rest obtained from reference TRBV9 and TRBJ2-2, is as follows: DSGVTQTPKHLITATGQRVTLRCSPRSGDLSVYWYQQSLDQGLQFLIQYYNGEERAKGNILERFSAQQFPDLHSELNLSSLELGDSALYFCASSTRTGNTGELFFGEGSRLTVL.

The gene calls are TRBV6-6 and TRBJ1-2; D might be TRBD1 (6 bases). The length of the CDR3 is 14 residues. Germline-derived CDR1 and CDR2 are MNHNY and SVGAGI (reference sequence). Trimming removed 4 bases from V and 9 bases from J, with 18 bases in between. The CDR3 protein is CASSFVNRVGSYTF. Written as DNA, the CDR3 is TGTGCCAGCAGTTTCGTTAACAGGGTGGGTAGCTACACCTTC.

The rearrangement uses TRBV14 and TRBJ2-7; unclear D gene. Trimming left V 3 bases short and J 1 base short, with 10 bases between. The CDR3 loop spans 14 amino acids. The germline gives CDR1 SGHDN, CDR2 FVKESK. CDR3 sequence reads: CASSHLHESYEQYF. CDR3 sequence (DNA): TGTGCCAGCAGCCATCTCCACGAGTCCTACGAGCAGTACTTC. Complete variable domain (other parts from reference TRBV14 and TRBJ2-7): EAGVTQFPSHSVIEKGQTVTLRCDPISGHDNLYWYRRVMGKEIKFLLHFVKESKQDESGMPNNRFLAERTGGTYSTLKVQPAELEDSGVYFCASSHLHESYEQYFGPGTRLTVT.

V and J are TRBV9 and TRBJ2-1; no definite D call. Germline CDR1 and CDR2: SGDLS and YYNGEE. The CDR3 is 12 residues long. Deletions cut 0 bases from V and 10 bases from J, with 8 bases between. For the CDR3, the DNA is TGTGCCAGCAGCGTAGGTTTCGGGGAGCAGTTCTTC. This sequence encodes CASSVGFGEQFF.

The genes are TRBV9 and TRBJ2-3; 11 nucleotides line up with TRBD2. V lost 2 bases to trimming and J lost 4 bases; unmatched junction nucleotides: 3. There are 15 residues in the CDR3. CDR1 SGDLS and CDR2 YYNGEE come from the germline V gene. The CDR3 DNA follows: TGTGCCAGCAGCGTTCGACTAGCGGGACCAGATACGCAGTATTTT. Translating it yields CASSVRLAGPDTQYF.

The chain recombines TRBV29-1 with TRBJ1-1, with D hard to call. In germline, CDR1 is SQVTM, CDR2 ANQGSEA. This CDR3 comprises 12 residues. V lost 6 bases, J lost 3 bases, and 11 bases lay in between. CDR3 residues: CSVGRGDTEAFF. The CDR3 DNA reads as TGCAGCGTCGGACGGGGAGACACTGAAGCTTTCTTT. Full variable domain (remainder filled in from reference TRBV29-1 and TRBJ1-1): SAVISQKPSRDICQRGTSLTIQCQVDSQVTMMFWYRQQPGQSLTLIATANQGSEATYESGFVIDKFPISRPNLTFSTLTVSNMSPEDSSIYLCSVGRGDTEAFFGQGTRLTVV.

This rearrangement joins TRBV19 to TRBJ1-5; D is undetermined. V dropped 3 bases and J dropped 0 bases, with 6 bases sitting between them. CDR1 is LNHDA, CDR2 SQIVND, per germline (reference sequence). This CDR3 region has 14 residues. This chain's CDR3 is CASSISDSNQPQHF. CDR3 in DNA: TGTGCCAGTAGTATCTCGGATAGCAATCAGCCCCAGCATTTT.